This TCR beta chain was found in a study of blood T cell repertoires in COVID-19. At the level of the study: In each case, the material was cDNA or gDNA derived from T cells, B-cell-depleted T cells, or PBMCs.

Only in-frame clones appear in the TCRdb table, and some are missing; sequencing was by immunoSEQ multiplex PCR. The sample lists roughly 230,000 clones, around 90% occurring once. CDR3 length: 15 amino acids. Germline loops: CDR1 DFQATT, CDR2 SNEGSKA (reference sequence). The V segment lost 3 bases and the J segment 6 bases; nucleotides outside the gene matches: 8. This receptor was taken from an older woman with COVID-19, enrolled during active disease. The chain has TRBV20-1 and TRBJ2-3, with 11 nucleotides matching TRBD2. Sequencing was performed on peripheral blood. As DNA, the CDR3 is TGCAGTGCTAGTGTTAGCGGGGGGGGTCTGGATACGCAGTATTTT. Amino acids: CSASVSGGGLDTQYF.